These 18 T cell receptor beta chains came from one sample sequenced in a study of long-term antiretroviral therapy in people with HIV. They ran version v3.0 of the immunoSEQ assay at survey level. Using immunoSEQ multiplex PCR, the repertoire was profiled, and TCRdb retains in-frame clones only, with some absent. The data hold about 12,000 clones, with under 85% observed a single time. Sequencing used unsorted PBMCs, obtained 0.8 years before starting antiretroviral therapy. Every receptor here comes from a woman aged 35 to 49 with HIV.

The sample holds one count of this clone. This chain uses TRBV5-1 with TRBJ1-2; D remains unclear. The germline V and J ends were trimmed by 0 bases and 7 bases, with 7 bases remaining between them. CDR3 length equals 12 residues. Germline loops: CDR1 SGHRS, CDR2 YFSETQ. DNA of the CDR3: TGCGCCAGCAGCTTGGCCCCCCCTGGCTACACCTTC. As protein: CASSLAPPGYTF.

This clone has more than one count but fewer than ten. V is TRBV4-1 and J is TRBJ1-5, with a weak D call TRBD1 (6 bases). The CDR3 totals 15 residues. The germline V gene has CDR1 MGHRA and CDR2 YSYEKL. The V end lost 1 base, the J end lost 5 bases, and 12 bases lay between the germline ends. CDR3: CASSQVVTGYQPQHF. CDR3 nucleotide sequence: TGCGCCAGCAGCCAAGTGGTGACAGGTTATCAGCCCCAGCATTTT.

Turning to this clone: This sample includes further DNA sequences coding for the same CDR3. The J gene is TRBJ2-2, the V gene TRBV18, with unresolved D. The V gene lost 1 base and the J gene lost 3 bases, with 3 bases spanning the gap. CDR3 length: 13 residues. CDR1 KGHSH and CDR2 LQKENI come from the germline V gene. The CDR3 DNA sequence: TGTGCCAGCTCACCACGGGACACCGGGGAGCTGTTTTTT. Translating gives CASSPRDTGELFF.

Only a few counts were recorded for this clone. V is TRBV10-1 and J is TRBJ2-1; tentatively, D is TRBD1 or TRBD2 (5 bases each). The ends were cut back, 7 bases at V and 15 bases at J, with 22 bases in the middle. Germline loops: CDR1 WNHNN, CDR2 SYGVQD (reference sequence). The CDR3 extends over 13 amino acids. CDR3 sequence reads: CASNGVGESGPFF. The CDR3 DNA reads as TGCGCCAGCAATGGTGTGGGGGAGTCAGGGCCGTTCTTC.

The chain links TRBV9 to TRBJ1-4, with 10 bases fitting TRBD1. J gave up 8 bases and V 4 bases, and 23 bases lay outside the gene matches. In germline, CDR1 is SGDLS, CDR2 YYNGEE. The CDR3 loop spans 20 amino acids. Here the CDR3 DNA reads TGTGCCAGCAGCCCAACCTCGGGACAGGGGATACGACATAACGGGGAAAAACTGTTTTTT. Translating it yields CASSPTSGQGIRHNGEKLFF.

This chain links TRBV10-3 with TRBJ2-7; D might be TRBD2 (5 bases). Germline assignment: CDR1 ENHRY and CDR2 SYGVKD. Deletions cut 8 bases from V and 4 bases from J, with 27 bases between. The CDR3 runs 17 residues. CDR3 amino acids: CAISHPGYLVGIYEQYF. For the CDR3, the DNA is TGTGCCATCTCGCACCCGGGATACTTAGTAGGGATTTACGAGCAGTACTTC.

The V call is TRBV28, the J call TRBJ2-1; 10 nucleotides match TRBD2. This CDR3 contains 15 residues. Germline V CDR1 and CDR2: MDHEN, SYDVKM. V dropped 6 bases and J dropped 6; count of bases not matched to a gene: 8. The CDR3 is CASRPSSGGLNEQFF. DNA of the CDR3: TGTGCCAGCAGGCCCTCTAGCGGGGGACTCAATGAGCAGTTCTTC.

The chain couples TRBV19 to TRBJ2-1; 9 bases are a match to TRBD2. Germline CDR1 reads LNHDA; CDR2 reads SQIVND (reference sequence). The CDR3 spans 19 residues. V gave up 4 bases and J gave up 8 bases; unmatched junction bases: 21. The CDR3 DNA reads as TGTGCCAGTAGTACCCTAGCCGTATCTAGCGGGAATGGGGGAGATGAGCAGTTCTTC. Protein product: CASSTLAVSSGNGGDEQFF.

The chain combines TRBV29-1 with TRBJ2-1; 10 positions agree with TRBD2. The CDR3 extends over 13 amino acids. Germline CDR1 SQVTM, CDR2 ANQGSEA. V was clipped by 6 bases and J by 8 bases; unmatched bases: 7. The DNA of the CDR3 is TGCAGCGTCGAGCGGACTAGCGGCGATGAGCAGTTCTTC. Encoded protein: CSVERTSGDEQFF.

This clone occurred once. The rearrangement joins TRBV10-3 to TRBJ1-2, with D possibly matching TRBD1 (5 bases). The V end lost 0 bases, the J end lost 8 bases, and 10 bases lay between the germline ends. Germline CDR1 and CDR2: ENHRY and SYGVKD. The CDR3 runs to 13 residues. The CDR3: CAISESEGSGYTF. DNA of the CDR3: TGTGCCATCAGTGAGTCAGAGGGGTCCGGCTACACCTTC.

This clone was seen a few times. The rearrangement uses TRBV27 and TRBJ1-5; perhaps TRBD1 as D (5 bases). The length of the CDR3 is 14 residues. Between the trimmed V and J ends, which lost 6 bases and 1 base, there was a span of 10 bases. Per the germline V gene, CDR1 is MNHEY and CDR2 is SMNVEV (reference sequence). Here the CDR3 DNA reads TGTGCCAGCAGACCAGGGATGAGCAATCAGCCCCAGCATTTT. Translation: CASRPGMSNQPQHF.

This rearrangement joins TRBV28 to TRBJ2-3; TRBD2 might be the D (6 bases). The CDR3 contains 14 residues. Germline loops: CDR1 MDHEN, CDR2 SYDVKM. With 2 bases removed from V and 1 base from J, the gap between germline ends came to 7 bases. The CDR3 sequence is CASSLPSGTDTQYF. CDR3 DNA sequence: TGTGCCAGCAGTTTACCTAGCGGCACAGATACGCAGTATTTT.

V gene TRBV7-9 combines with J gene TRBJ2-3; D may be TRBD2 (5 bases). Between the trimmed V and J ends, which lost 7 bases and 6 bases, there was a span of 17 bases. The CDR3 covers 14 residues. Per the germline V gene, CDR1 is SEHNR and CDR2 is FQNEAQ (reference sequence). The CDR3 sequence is CASTGGQRRDTQYF. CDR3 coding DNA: TGTGCCAGCACAGGTGGGCAGCGGAGGGATACGCAGTATTTT.

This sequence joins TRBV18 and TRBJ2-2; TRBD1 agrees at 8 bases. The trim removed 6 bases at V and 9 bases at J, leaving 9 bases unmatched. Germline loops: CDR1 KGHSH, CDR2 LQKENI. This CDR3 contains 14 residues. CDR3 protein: CASSARGQNWELFF. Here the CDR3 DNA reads TGTGCCAGCTCGGCCAGGGGGCAAAATTGGGAGCTGTTTTTT.

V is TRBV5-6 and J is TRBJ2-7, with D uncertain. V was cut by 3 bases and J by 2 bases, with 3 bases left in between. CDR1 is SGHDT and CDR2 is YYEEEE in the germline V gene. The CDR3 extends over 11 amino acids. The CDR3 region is CASSYTYEQYF. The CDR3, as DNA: TGTGCCAGCAGCTATACCTACGAGCAGTACTTC.

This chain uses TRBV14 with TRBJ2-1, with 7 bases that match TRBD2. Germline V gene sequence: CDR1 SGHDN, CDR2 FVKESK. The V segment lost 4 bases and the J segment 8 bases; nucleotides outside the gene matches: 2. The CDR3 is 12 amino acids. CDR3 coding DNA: TGTGCCAGCAGCCGGGGGAGGGATGAGCAGTTCTTC. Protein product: CASSRGRDEQFF.

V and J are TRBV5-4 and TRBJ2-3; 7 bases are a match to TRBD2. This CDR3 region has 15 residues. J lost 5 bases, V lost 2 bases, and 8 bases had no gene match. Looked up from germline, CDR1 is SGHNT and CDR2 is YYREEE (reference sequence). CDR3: CASSFGAGLLDTQYF. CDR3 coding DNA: TGTGCCAGCAGCTTCGGAGCGGGATTACTAGATACGCAGTATTTT.

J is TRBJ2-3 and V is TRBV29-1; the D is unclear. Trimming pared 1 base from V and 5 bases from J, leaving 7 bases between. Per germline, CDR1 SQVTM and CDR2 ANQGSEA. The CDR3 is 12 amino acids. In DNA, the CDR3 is TGCAGCGTTGAAGGCTCAGTAGATACGCAGTATTTT. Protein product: CSVEGSVDTQYF.